Listed here is a single T cell receptor (beta chain). Sequencing used immunoSEQ multiplex PCR; TCRdb keeps in-frame clones, though not all of them. Of 100,000 or so clones listed, approximately 91% are singletons. The V gene lost 6 bases and the J gene lost 9 bases, with 9 bases spanning the gap. The CDR3 runs to 11 residues. This record comes from a study of blood T cell repertoires in COVID-19. The sequenced sample consisted of peripheral blood. The sequence came from a woman in her sixties with acute or convalescent COVID-19. This chain joins TRBV12-3 or TRBV12-4 and TRBJ1-5; no clear D gene. The CDR3 DNA is TGTGCCAGCAGATTGGAGGGGCCCCAGCATTTT. Encoded protein: CASRLEGPQHF.